The 24 T cell receptor beta chains below come from one sample, sequenced in a study of cytomegalovirus exposure and HLA in healthy donors. Here immunoSEQ multiplex PCR was the method, and the copy in TCRdb shows in-frame clones only, minus some. Here the sample spans 82,000 or so clones, about 92% being singletons. Sequencing was done on a sample of PBMCs. Every receptor here comes from a man younger than 35 in good health and CMV-seronegative.

This clone was detected only a few times. The gene calls are TRBV2 and TRBJ2-7; TRBD2 agrees at 8 bases. CDR1 is SNHLY and CDR2 is FYNNEI in the germline V gene. The CDR3 is made up of 15 amino acids. V gave up 1 base and J gave up 1 base; unmatched junction bases: 3. DNA of the CDR3: TGTGCCAGCAGTGAAGGCGGGGGGCTTTCCTACGAGCAGTACTTC. This codes for CASSEGGGLSYEQYF. The whole variable domain, filled in from reference TRBV2 and TRBJ2-7, reads EPEVTQTPSHQVTQMGQEVILRCVPISNHLYFYWYRQILGQKVEFLVSFYNNEISEKSEIFDDQFSVERPDGSNFTLKIRSTKLEDSAMYFCASSEGGGLSYEQYFGPGTRLTVT.

Here the CDR3 reads CASTSLSRDGYTF. The DNA for the CDR3 is TGTGCCAGCACCTCCTTGTCCAGGGATGGCTACACCTTC. V and J are TRBV7-9 and TRBJ1-2, with D tentatively TRBD1 (5 bases). Trimming pared 7 bases from V and 6 bases from J, leaving 15 bases between. Germline V gives CDR1 SEHNR, CDR2 FQNEAQ (reference sequence). This CDR3 comprises 13 residues.

This chain links TRBV11-3 with TRBJ1-1, with unresolved D. CDR1 and CDR2 from the germline V gene are SGHNT and YENEEA. The CDR3 has 14 amino acids. Trimming took off 5 bases at V and 4 bases at J, with 14 bases between the two ends. The CDR3 spells CASSPGPLGTEAFF. The CDR3 region has the DNA TGTGCCAGCAGCCCTGGGCCACTAGGCACTGAAGCTTTCTTT.

V gene TRBV18 combines with J gene TRBJ1-2, with unresolved D. The CDR3 is 14 amino acids. CDR1 and CDR2 from the germline V gene are KGHSH and LQKENI. V lost 3 bases and J 4 bases, leaving 12 bases between the germline ends. In nucleotides, the CDR3 is TGTGCCAGCTCACCCCCCTCGTCCGGCTATGGCTACACCTTC. It encodes CASSPPSSGYGYTF.

The CDR3 region has the DNA TGTGCCAGCAGCTTAGATGAGGGGACCCAGTACTTC. It codes for CASSLDEGTQYF. The rearrangement links TRBV11-3 to TRBJ2-5, with D possibly being TRBD2 (5 bases). Trimming removed 0 bases at V and 7 bases at J, with 6 bases between. This CDR3 is 12 amino acids long. Germline assignment: CDR1 SGHNT and CDR2 YENEEA. Using reference TRBV11-3 and TRBJ2-5 for the parts outside the CDR3, the full variable domain is EAGVVQSPRYKIIEKKQPVAFWCNPISGHNTLYWYLQNLGQGPELLIRYENEEAVDDSQLPKDRFSAERLKGVDSTLKIQPAELGDSAVYLCASSLDEGTQYFGPGTRLLVL.

This clone was picked up one time. V and J are TRBV10-2 and TRBJ2-7, with 11 positions matching TRBD2. CDR1 WSHSY and CDR2 SAAADI come from the germline V gene. V shed 6 bases and J 6 bases; nucleotides not matched to a gene: 10. There are 15 residues in the CDR3. In DNA, the CDR3 is TGCGCCAGCAGACTAGCGGGGGCTTGGTCAATCGAGCAGTACTTC. This sequence encodes CASRLAGAWSIEQYF.

The CDR3 loop is CASSQDRRRNTEAFF. CDR3 nucleotide sequence: TGCGCCAGCAGCCAAGACCGTAGGAGGAACACTGAAGCTTTCTTT. The chain combines TRBV4-3 with TRBJ1-1; D call uncertain. Germline V CDR1 and CDR2: LGHNA, YSLEER. Trimming shortened V by 0 bases and J by 1 base, and 9 bases separated the two germline ends. This CDR3 spans 15 amino acids.

This clone came up a few times. The chain carries TRBV6-4 and TRBJ2-1, with 9 bases identical to TRBD2. Germline-derived CDR1 and CDR2 are MRHNA and SNTAGT. The trim removed 6 bases at V and 9 bases at J, leaving 12 bases unmatched. CDR3 length: 15 residues. In nucleotides, the CDR3 is TGTGCCAGCAGGCGGGTAGCGGGAGAGGGAGGTGAGCAGTTCTTC. Protein: CASRRVAGEGGEQFF.

The V call is TRBV5-1, the J call TRBJ1-2; 9 positions match TRBD1. The J segment lost 8 bases and the V segment lost 0 bases, leaving 5 bases of the junction unmatched. This CDR3 is built from 14 residues. Germline CDR1 SGHRS, CDR2 YFSETQ. CDR3 in amino acids: CASSLEGQGLGYTF. CDR3 in DNA: TGCGCCAGCAGCTTGGAGGGACAGGGATTGGGCTACACCTTC.

J is TRBJ2-5 and V is TRBV30, with D maybe TRBD1 (6 bases). There are 14 residues in the CDR3. Deletions cut 5 bases from V and 1 base from J, with 14 bases between. Germline values: CDR1 GTSNPN, CDR2 SVGIG (reference sequence). CDR3 residues: CAWSLDRFQETQYF. CDR3 coding DNA: TGTGCCTGGTCCCTCGACAGGTTCCAAGAGACCCAGTACTTC.

This clone occurred a few times. The chain joins TRBV18 to TRBJ1-2; unclear D gene. V dropped 3 bases and J dropped 0 bases, with 8 bases sitting between them. This CDR3 spans 14 amino acids. Germline V gives CDR1 KGHSH, CDR2 LQKENI. The CDR3 DNA follows: TGTGCCAGCTCACCTCCGGGAACTAACTATGGCTACACCTTC. Its translation is CASSPPGTNYGYTF.

This sequence joins TRBV27 and TRBJ2-6; D gene uncertain. Trimming left V 0 bases short and J 4 bases short, with 10 bases between. Germline CDR1 is MNHEY and CDR2 is SMNVEV (reference sequence). CDR3 length: 16 residues. The CDR3 nucleotides are TGTGCCAGCAGTTTATCGACCCGGCGGGGGGCCAACGTCCTGACTTTC. Translation: CASSLSTRRGANVLTF.

The chain employs TRBV29-1 and TRBJ2-2, with TRBD1 as a possible D gene (6 bases). Germline lookup yields CDR1 SQVTM and CDR2 ANQGSEA. This CDR3 region has 14 residues. V was pared by 4 bases and J by 1 base, with 10 bases between. The CDR3: CSVGQALNTGELFF. The CDR3 bases are TGCAGCGTTGGACAGGCCTTGAACACCGGGGAGCTGTTTTTT.

This clone came up once. This same CDR3 is encoded by further DNA sequences in the sample. The V call is TRBV28, the J call TRBJ1-2, with 9 bases aligning to TRBD1. V shed 4 bases, J shed 6 bases, and the junction held 3 bases outside the gene matches. CDR3 length: 13 amino acids. CDR1 is MDHEN and CDR2 is SYDVKM in the germline V gene. Written as DNA, the CDR3 is TGTGCCAGCAGTTCCGGACAGGGGAATGGCTACACCTTC. Translating gives CASSSGQGNGYTF.

The CDR3 sequence is CAINTQGVSEQYF. The DNA for the CDR3 is TGTGCCATCAACACACAGGGGGTGAGTGAGCAGTACTTC. This sequence joins TRBV10-3 and TRBJ2-7; TRBD1 matches 8 bases. There are 13 residues in the CDR3. After removal of 7 bases from V and 7 bases from J, the junction contained 9 bases not matched to a gene. Germline V gives CDR1 ENHRY, CDR2 SYGVKD.

The V and J genes are TRBV27 and TRBJ2-1; TRBD1 matches 7 bases. The CDR3 extends over 16 amino acids. J was trimmed by 5 bases and V by 5 bases; bases with no gene match: 12. Per germline, CDR1 MNHEY and CDR2 SMNVEV (reference sequence). DNA for the CDR3: TGTGCCAGCAGTGGGAGTAGGGGGCCTTCCGACAATGAGCAGTTCTTC. It codes for CASSGSRGPSDNEQFF.

A word on this clone: The sample has other DNA sequences that encode this CDR3 too. This sequence joins TRBV9 and TRBJ2-1; D may be TRBD2 (6 bases). With 0 bases removed from V and 0 bases from J, the gap between germline ends came to 7 bases. The CDR3 sequence is 15 residues long. Germline V gene sequence: CDR1 SGDLS, CDR2 YYNGEE. The DNA for the CDR3 is TGTGCCAGCAGCGTAGGTAGCGGCTCCTACAATGAGCAGTTCTTC. As protein: CASSVGSGSYNEQFF.

The rearrangement joins TRBV18 to TRBJ2-7; 15 nucleotides agree with TRBD2. V was clipped by 6 bases and J by 5 bases; unmatched bases: 11. CDR1 and CDR2 from the germline V gene are KGHSH and LQKENI. This CDR3 has 17 residues. CDR3 in amino acids: CASSRQTGLAGGNEQYF. The CDR3, as DNA: TGTGCCAGCTCGCGACAGACGGGACTAGCGGGAGGTAACGAGCAGTACTTC.

The V and J genes are TRBV2 and TRBJ1-1; no clear D. With 4 bases removed from V and 4 bases from J, the gap between germline ends came to 10 bases. The CDR3 is made up of 13 amino acids. Germline V lookup: CDR1 SNHLY, CDR2 FYNNEI. In DNA form, the CDR3 reads TGTGCCAGCAGTGGGGCGGGGAGCACTGAAGCTTTCTTT. It yields the protein CASSGAGSTEAFF.

V and J are TRBV5-4 and TRBJ1-2; TRBD1 matches 9 bases. This CDR3 spans 15 amino acids. CDR1 is SGHNT, CDR2 YYREEE, per germline (reference sequence). V trimming: 4 bases; J trimming: 5 bases; junction bases outside the gene matches: 9. CDR3 loop: CASSANKGQGYGYTF. For the CDR3, the DNA is TGTGCCAGCAGCGCAAATAAGGGACAGGGATATGGCTACACCTTC.

This chain links TRBV7-2 with TRBJ2-1; TRBD2 matches 8 bases. V shed 0 bases, J shed 5 bases, and the junction held 3 bases outside the gene matches. The CDR3 is 15 amino acids. The V gene's germline CDR1 is SGHTA and CDR2 FQGNSA. The CDR3 nucleotides read TGTGCCAGCAGCTTAGCCGGGAGGGGCCACAATGAGCAGTTCTTC. It is translated as CASSLAGRGHNEQFF.

The chain links TRBV19 to TRBJ1-1, with 10 bases that match TRBD1. This CDR3 region has 14 residues. CDR1 and CDR2 (germline): LNHDA, SQIVND (reference sequence). The V gene end was trimmed by 4 bases and the J gene end by 3 bases; junction bases not matched to a gene: 2. In nucleotides, the CDR3 is TGTGCCAGTAGTACCGGGACAGGGGACACTGAAGCTTTCTTT. As protein: CASSTGTGDTEAFF. Complete variable domain (other parts from reference TRBV19 and TRBJ1-1): DGGITQSPKYLFRKEGQNVTLSCEQNLNHDAMYWYRQDPGQGLRLIYYSQIVNDFQKGDIAEGYSVSREKKESFPLTVTSAQKNPTAFYLCASSTGTGDTEAFFGQGTRLTVV.

The chain links TRBV30 to TRBJ2-7; 11 positions agree with TRBD1. The J segment lost 1 base and the V segment lost 2 bases, leaving 7 bases of the junction unmatched. The V gene's germline CDR1 is GTSNPN and CDR2 SVGIG (reference sequence). The CDR3 sequence is 16 residues long. In DNA, the CDR3 is TGTGCCTGGAGTCCCGGGACAGGGGGAAGGTCCTACGAGCAGTACTTC. Translated, it gives CAWSPGTGGRSYEQYF.

The chain uses TRBV4-1 and TRBJ1-2; 9 bases are shared with TRBD1. CDR1 MGHRA and CDR2 YSYEKL come from the germline V gene. V trimming: 4 bases; J trimming: 2 bases; junction bases outside the gene matches: 11. CDR3 length equals 17 residues. The CDR3 coding sequence is TGCGCCAGCAGCCCAAGACCCCCGGGACAGGGAAACTATGGCTACACCTTC. This translates into CASSPRPPGQGNYGYTF.